The clone carrying this T cell receptor (beta chain) appeared a few times. These data are taken from a study of human T cells and chemical hapten exposure. TCRdb fed the RACE reads into MiXCR, producing one record per CDR3 protein. In the table there are over 85,000 distinct CDR3 sequences, about 8.6% of which are singletons. Noted time point: healthy volunteer bleed at 2 weeks. Total RNA was isolated from unfractionated whole blood. The sequencing input was whole blood. This receptor was identified in a female donor in good health. Some clones in this sample may be carry-over from other donors' samples.

The CDR3 here is CAWRSLAGLAYEQYF. The CDR3 DNA is TGTGCCTGGAGATCGCTAGCGGGATTAGCCTACGAGCAGTACTTC. J is TRBJ2-7 and V is TRBV30, with TRBD2 matching over 9 bases. Trimming removed 3 bases from V and 2 bases from J; junction bases left unmatched: 8. This CDR3 is 15 amino acids long. CDR1 GTSNPN and CDR2 SVGIG come from the germline V gene (reference sequence).